This is a list of T cell receptor beta chains from one sample in a study of T-cell memory formation after mild COVID-19. TCRdb processed the 5' RACE reads anew with MiXCR; each CDR3 protein has one entry. This repertoire shows about 57,000 distinct CDR3 sequences, 12% found once; its top ten account for under 30%. The sample consisted of PBMCs or a T cell subset sorted from them (not recorded which). These receptors were obtained from a man younger than 30 who had mild COVID-19 (a few samples of this study predate the infection). Cell type and time point are not known. CDR3s include the opening cysteine and the closing phenylalanine or tryptophan. Each record gives: D gene, V gene, J gene, CDR3 protein. The D gene is left open where the match is weak.

TRBD1	TRBV10-3	TRBJ1-2	CAINTGTGDGYTF
NA	TRBV4-3	TRBJ2-7	CASSQDRGDSYEQYF
NA	TRBV2	TRBJ2-7	CASSVSPAYEQYF
NA	TRBV9	TRBJ2-5	CASSVGGLVQETQYF
TRBD2	TRBV20-1	TRBJ2-3	CSALDGSGGNSDTQYF
TRBD1	TRBV11-2	TRBJ2-3	CASSLPGQATDTQYF
NA	TRBV20-1	TRBJ2-3	CSAQDSTTDTQYF
NA	TRBV7-2	TRBJ1-1	CASSFMGGEAFF
NA	TRBV7-8	TRBJ2-5	CASSPRRRETQYF
TRBD1	TRBV12-5	TRBJ1-6	CATKPRGTGNSPLHF
NA	TRBV20-1	TRBJ2-4	CSARDTGAGKNIQYF
TRBD2	TRBV27	TRBJ2-1	CASSPLASGVYNEQFF
TRBD2	TRBV19	TRBJ2-1	CASSRTSGTYNEQFF
NA	TRBV5-1	TRBJ2-3	CASSVDPAGTDTQYF
NA	TRBV27	TRBJ2-5	CASSLSYQETQYF
NA	TRBV6-2/TRBV6-3	TRBJ2-2	CASSWTVTGELFF
NA	TRBV5-1	TRBJ1-1	CASSLEGDRLEAFF
TRBD1	TRBV6-5	TRBJ1-2	CASRGQGNYGYTF
NA	TRBV4-2	TRBJ1-1	CASSPGFDTEAFF
NA	TRBV9	TRBJ2-1	CASSVATSFGAHEQFF
NA	TRBV7-9	TRBJ2-5	CASSPVGSIQETQYF
TRBD1	TRBV5-1	TRBJ2-1	CASGAGGETDEQFF
NA	TRBV4-2	TRBJ2-3	CASSQGGGDTQYF
NA	TRBV4-1	TRBJ1-2	CASSQEGAGYGYTF
NA	TRBV14	TRBJ2-1	CASSQDPPWGYNEQFF
NA	TRBV7-9	TRBJ1-1	CASSWGAGPEAFF
NA	TRBV11-2	TRBJ2-5	CASSLGQVEVGEETQYF
TRBD1	TRBV5-1	TRBJ1-2	CASRPGNRGPFHF
NA	TRBV6-5	TRBJ2-6	CASSYSGVGANVLTF
NA	TRBV20-1	TRBJ2-7	CSAVPHRLEQYF
TRBD1	TRBV12-3/TRBV12-4	TRBJ2-1	CASSLPTGPAEQFF
TRBD2	TRBV6-5	TRBJ2-7	CASSTSGGTYEQYF
NA	TRBV4-3	TRBJ1-2	CASSQERTGWANYGYTF
TRBD1	TRBV11-2	TRBJ2-3	CASSWTGAGDTQYF
TRBD2	TRBV5-1	TRBJ2-3	CASSLSTSGGTDTQYF
NA	TRBV20-1	TRBJ1-1	CSARDPLHTMEAFF
NA	TRBV5-1	TRBJ1-1	CASSARTELTEAFF
TRBD2	TRBV6-4	TRBJ2-3	CASSTIAGGTDTQYF
TRBD1	TRBV4-1	TRBJ1-2	CASSQRDSSFTDGYTF
TRBD2	TRBV3-1	TRBJ2-2	CASSQGLVNTGELFF
NA	TRBV6-6	TRBJ2-2	CDSSSHITGELFF
TRBD1	TRBV5-1	TRBJ2-3	CASSPDRGKDTQYF
NA	TRBV12-3/TRBV12-4	TRBJ2-3	CASSLQGTDTQYF
NA	TRBV5-6	TRBJ2-5	CASSLSETQYF
TRBD2	TRBV10-2	TRBJ2-3	CASKERGNTDTQYF